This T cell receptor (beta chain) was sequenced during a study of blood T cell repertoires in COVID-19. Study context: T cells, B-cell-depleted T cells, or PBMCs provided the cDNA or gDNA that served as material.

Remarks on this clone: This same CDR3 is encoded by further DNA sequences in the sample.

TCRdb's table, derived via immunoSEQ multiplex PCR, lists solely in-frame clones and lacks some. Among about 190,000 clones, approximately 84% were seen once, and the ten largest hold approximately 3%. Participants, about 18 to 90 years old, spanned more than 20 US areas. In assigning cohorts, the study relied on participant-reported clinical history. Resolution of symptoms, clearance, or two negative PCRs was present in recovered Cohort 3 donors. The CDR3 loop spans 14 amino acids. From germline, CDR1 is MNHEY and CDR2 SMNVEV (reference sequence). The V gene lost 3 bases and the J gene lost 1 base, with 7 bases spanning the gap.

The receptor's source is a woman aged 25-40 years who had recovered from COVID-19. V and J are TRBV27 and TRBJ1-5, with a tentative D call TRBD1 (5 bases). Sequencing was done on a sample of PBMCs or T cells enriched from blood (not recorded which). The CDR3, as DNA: TGTGCCAGCAGTTTTGGGGGGAGCAATCAGCCCCAGCATTTT. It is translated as CASSFGGSNQPQHF.